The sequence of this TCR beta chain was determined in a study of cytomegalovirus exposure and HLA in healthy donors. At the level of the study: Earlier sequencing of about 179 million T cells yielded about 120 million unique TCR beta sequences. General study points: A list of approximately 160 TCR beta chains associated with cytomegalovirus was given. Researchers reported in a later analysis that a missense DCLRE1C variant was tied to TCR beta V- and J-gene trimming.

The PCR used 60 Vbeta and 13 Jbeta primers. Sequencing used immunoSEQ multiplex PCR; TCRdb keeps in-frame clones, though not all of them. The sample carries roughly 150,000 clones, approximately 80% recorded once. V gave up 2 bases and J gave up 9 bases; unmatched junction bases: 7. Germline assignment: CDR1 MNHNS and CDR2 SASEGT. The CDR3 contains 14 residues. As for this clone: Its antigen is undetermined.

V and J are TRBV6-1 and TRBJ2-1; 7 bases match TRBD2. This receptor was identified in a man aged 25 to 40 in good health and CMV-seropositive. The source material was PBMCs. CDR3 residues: CASSEWGRGVEQFF. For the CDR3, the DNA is TGTGCCAGCAGTGAATGGGGCCGGGGGGTTGAGCAGTTCTTC.